Presented here are 13 T cell receptor beta chains from one specimen sequenced in a study of OX40 agonist ivuxolimab in advanced cancers. Method: immunoSEQ multiplex PCR; TCRdb's copy keeps in-frame clones and lacks some. Counted here are 60,000 to 65,000 clones, approximately 91% occurring once; the ten biggest clones make up 20% to 25%. Sequences were derived from CD4+ or CD8+ T cells sorted from blood, sampled in a trial of the OX40 agonist ivuxolimab. Receptors were obtained from an adult with an advanced solid tumor such as melanoma, head and neck, liver or kidney cancer.

The rearrangement joins TRBV20-1 to TRBJ2-7; a possible D gene is TRBD2 (5 bases). In germline, CDR1 is DFQATT, CDR2 SNEGSKA (reference sequence). V shed 3 bases and J shed 3 bases, with 6 bases lying between them. CDR3 length equals 11 residues. The CDR3 DNA follows: TGCAGTGCTAGCGGGATCTACGAGCAGTACTTC. Amino acids: CSASGIYEQYF.

This chain connects TRBV28 to TRBJ2-1, with a possible D match to TRBD2 (5 bases). This CDR3 contains 13 residues. Per the germline V gene, CDR1 is MDHEN and CDR2 is SYDVKM. Trimming took off 5 bases at V and 9 bases at J, with 14 bases between the two ends. CDR3 region: CASSDGIAGEQFF. The CDR3 DNA is TGTGCCAGCAGTGACGGGATCGCCGGTGAGCAGTTCTTC.

The chain combines TRBV28 with TRBJ1-6, with TRBD1 matching over 7 bases. Germline CDR1 is MDHEN and CDR2 is SYDVKM. Losses at the gene ends were 10 bases for V and 4 bases for J; bases not matched to a gene: 13. The CDR3 has 16 amino acids. The CDR3 here is CATLDQTGRYNSPLHF. The CDR3 region has the DNA TGTGCCACACTAGATCAGACAGGGAGATATAATTCACCCCTCCACTTT.

The rearrangement links TRBV7-9 to TRBJ2-7, with TRBD2 as a possible D gene (6 bases). The CDR3 spans 16 residues. Germline V gene lookup returns CDR1 SEHNR and CDR2 FQNEAQ (reference sequence). V was trimmed by 1 base and J by 3 bases, leaving 16 bases between them. CDR3 sequence (DNA): TGTGCCAGCAGCTTAGTATTGGCGGGACCTAACTACGAGCAGTACTTC. Translated: CASSLVLAGPNYEQYF.

In this sample, this clone turned up once. The rearrangement joins TRBV25-1 to TRBJ2-1; perhaps D is TRBD1 or TRBD2 (5 bases each). CDR3 length: 15 residues. Germline assignment: CDR1 MGHDK and CDR2 SYGVNS. V was pared by 0 bases and J by 9 bases, with 15 bases between. As DNA, the CDR3 is TGTGCCAGCAGTGAATATGGGGGTCAAGGTAGTGAGCAGTTCTTC. Protein product: CASSEYGGQGSEQFF.

This clone was picked up a small number of times. V gene TRBV28 combines with J gene TRBJ1-1; perhaps TRBD1 as D (5 bases). This CDR3 has 14 amino acids. V was trimmed by 6 bases and J by 3 bases, leaving 14 bases between them. CDR1 MDHEN and CDR2 SYDVKM come from the germline V gene. CDR3 DNA: TGTGCCAGCAGCCCCCTGGGGGGGTACACTGAAGCTTTCTTT. Protein product: CASSPLGGYTEAFF.

The chain carries TRBV7-9 and TRBJ2-7, with D uncertain. The CDR3 contains 12 residues. Trimming pared 0 bases from V and 7 bases from J, leaving 7 bases between. CDR1 SEHNR and CDR2 FQNEAQ come from the germline V gene (reference sequence). The CDR3 loop reads CASSLALGEQYF. The CDR3 DNA reads TGTGCCAGCAGCTTAGCCCTTGGGGAGCAGTACTTC.

CDR3 bases: TGTGCCAGCAGCTTAACAAACTGGGATGAGCAGTTCTTC. Encoded protein: CASSLTNWDEQFF. The chain carries TRBV7-9 and TRBJ2-1; D is uncertain. The CDR3 is 13 amino acids. Germline loops: CDR1 SEHNR, CDR2 FQNEAQ (reference sequence). V was cut by 2 bases and J by 8 bases, with 10 bases left in between. The whole variable domain, filled in from reference TRBV7-9 and TRBJ2-1, reads DTGVSQNPRHKITKRGQNVTFRCDPISEHNRLYWYRQTLGQGPEFLTYFQNEAQLEKSRLLSDRFSAERPKGSFSTLEIQRTEQGDSAMYLCASSLTNWDEQFFGPGTRLTVL.

This chain joins TRBV6-5 and TRBJ1-1; D unclear. The CDR3 sequence is 12 residues long. The germline V gene encodes CDR1 MNHEY and CDR2 SVGAGI. The ends were cut back, 6 bases at V and 6 bases at J, with 11 bases in the middle. The CDR3 region is CASSPHLPEAFF. DNA of the CDR3: TGTGCCAGCAGCCCGCACCTCCCTGAAGCTTTCTTT.

The rearrangement uses TRBV6-1 and TRBJ2-5; TRBD2 is a possible D gene (6 bases). This CDR3 has 13 residues. Germline V gives CDR1 MNHNS, CDR2 SASEGT. The ends were cut back, 3 bases at V and 5 bases at J, with 10 bases in the middle. CDR3 amino acids: CASSEGGLETQYF. As DNA, the CDR3 is TGTGCCAGCAGTGAGGGGGGTTTGGAGACCCAGTACTTC.

This chain joins TRBV19 and TRBJ2-6; D uncertain. CDR3 length: 16 amino acids. Germline CDR1 and CDR2: LNHDA and SQIVND (reference sequence). Trimming removed 6 bases from V and 0 bases from J, with 12 bases in between. CDR3 region: CASSNPTRSGANVLTF. In DNA, the CDR3 is TGTGCCAGTAGCAACCCGACCCGCTCTGGGGCCAACGTCCTGACTTTC.

There are a few counts of this clone. The rearrangement uses TRBV30 and TRBJ1-2, with D perhaps matching TRBD1 (5 bases). V was pared by 4 bases and J by 4 bases, with 16 bases between. Looked up from germline, CDR1 is GTSNPN and CDR2 is SVGIG (reference sequence). CDR3 length: 14 amino acids. The CDR3 nucleotides read TGTGCCTGGACCGGGACCCAAGAGGGCTATGGCTACACCTTC. The encoded protein is CAWTGTQEGYGYTF.

The rearrangement joins TRBV28 to TRBJ2-5; a possible D gene is TRBD2 (5 bases). Per germline, CDR1 MDHEN and CDR2 SYDVKM. Trimming pared 7 bases from V and 5 bases from J, leaving 29 bases between. This CDR3 spans 18 amino acids. The CDR3 is CASTPFPAFRGISETQYF. The CDR3 nucleotides read TGTGCCAGCACCCCATTCCCAGCATTCCGGGGTATTAGCGAGACCCAGTACTTC.